The clone carrying this T cell receptor beta chain turned up a few times. The source of the sample is a study of patients and donors after allogeneic stem cell transplantation. Each CDR3 protein gets one entry after TCRdb re-called the RT-PCR reads with MiXCR. Of approximately 160,000 distinct CDR3 sequences listed, roughly 30% are singletons. Germline V gene lookup returns CDR1 ENHRY and CDR2 SYGVKD. The CDR3 runs 15 residues. Trimming took 6 bases from V and 1 from J; bases not matched to a gene: 8. Material for sequencing was blood, either unsorted or a sorted T cell fraction (not recorded which). The gene calls are TRBV10-3 and TRBJ1-1; 7 positions match TRBD1. This TCR came from a human donor who was either an allogeneic HSCT recipient or a stem cell or donor lymphocyte infusion donor (not recorded which). It is not recorded whose cells these are; they may come from a transplant donor. CDR3 DNA sequence: TGTGCCATCAGCTATTACAGGGGAGAGAACACTGAAGCTTTCTTT. Protein product: CAISYYRGENTEAFF.